This TCR beta chain was documented in a study of CD8+CD57+ T cells in acquired aplastic anemia. General study points: Over 25 CD8+ CDR3 sequences occurred in both the patients and the controls. The CD8+ Simpson's diversity of patients and controls was not significantly different.

The authors sequenced patients whose flow cytometry had shown CD8+CD57+ cell expansion. Patients, without exception, had severe acquired aplastic anemia. Researchers used genomic DNA as the template to profile TCR beta VDJ and CDR3. TCRdb redid the calling of the reads with MiXCR, one entry per CDR3 protein. The table has hundreds of thousands of distinct CDR3 sequences, less than 60% seen once. Trimming pared 2 bases from V and 2 bases from J, leaving 9 bases between. CDR3 length: 14 amino acids. Germline V CDR1 and CDR2: SEHNR, FQNEAQ (reference sequence). As to this clonotype: Its antigen is unidentified.

The chain couples TRBV7-9 to TRBJ1-1; no firm D call. The receptor comes from a human donor with aplastic anemia. Sequenced: sorted CD4+, CD8+, or CD8+CD57+ T cells (not recorded which) from PBMCs. DNA for the CDR3: TGTGCCAGCAGCTTACCCGGGGATAACACTGAAGCTTTCTTT. This sequence encodes CASSLPGDNTEAFF.